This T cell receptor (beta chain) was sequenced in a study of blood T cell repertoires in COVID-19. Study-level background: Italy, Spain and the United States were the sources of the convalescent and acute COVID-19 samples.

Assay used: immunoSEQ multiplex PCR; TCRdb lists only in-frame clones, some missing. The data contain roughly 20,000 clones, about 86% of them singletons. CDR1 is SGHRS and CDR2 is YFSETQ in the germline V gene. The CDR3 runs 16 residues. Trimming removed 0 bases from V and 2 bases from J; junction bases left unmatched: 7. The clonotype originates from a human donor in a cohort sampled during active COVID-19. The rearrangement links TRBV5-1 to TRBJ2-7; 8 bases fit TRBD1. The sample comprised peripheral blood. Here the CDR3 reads CASSLGQGAFAYEQYF. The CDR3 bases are TGCGCCAGCAGCTTGGGGCAGGGGGCATTCGCCTACGAGCAGTACTTC.